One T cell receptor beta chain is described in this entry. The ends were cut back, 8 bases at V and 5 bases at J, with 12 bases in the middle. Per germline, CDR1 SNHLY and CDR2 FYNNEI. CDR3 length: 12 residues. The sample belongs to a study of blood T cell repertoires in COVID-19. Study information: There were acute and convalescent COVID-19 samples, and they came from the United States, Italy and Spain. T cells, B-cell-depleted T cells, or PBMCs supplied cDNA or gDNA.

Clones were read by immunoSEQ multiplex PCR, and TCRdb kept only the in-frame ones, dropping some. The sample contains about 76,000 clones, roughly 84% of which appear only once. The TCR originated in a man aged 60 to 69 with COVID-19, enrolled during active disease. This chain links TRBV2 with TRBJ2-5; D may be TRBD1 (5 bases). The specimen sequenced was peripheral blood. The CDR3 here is CASVRDSETQYF. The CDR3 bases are TGTGCCAGCGTCAGGGATTCCGAGACCCAGTACTTC.